This passage covers 30 T cell receptor beta chains from one sample sequenced in a study of T cells in localized non-small cell lung cancer. Profiling relied on immunoSEQ multiplex PCR, and the TCRdb table lists in-frame clones only, not all of them. The table lists approximately 46,000 clones, about four fifths of them singletons. The sequencing here drew on peripheral blood mononuclear cells, taken before any cancer treatment. These TCRs come from a man aged 40 to 69 with stage III lung adenocarcinoma.

This chain connects TRBV5-4 to TRBJ2-5; 8 bases agree with TRBD2. The CDR3 spans 15 residues. V trimming: 5 bases; J trimming: 5 bases; junction bases outside the gene matches: 11. Germline CDR1 SGHNT, CDR2 YYREEE (reference sequence). CDR3 protein: CASSRPGLGFETQYF. DNA of the CDR3: TGTGCCAGCAGTCGTCCGGGACTAGGGTTCGAGACCCAGTACTTC.

In this sample, this clone turned up a few times. The chain is built from TRBV2 and TRBJ2-3, with 7 bases fitting TRBD2. Germline V gene lookup returns CDR1 SNHLY and CDR2 FYNNEI. The CDR3 is made up of 16 amino acids. Trimming cost V 7 bases and J 2 bases; bases outside gene matches: 12. The CDR3 bases are TGTGCCAGCACCCGGGACTACCTGCAAAACACAGATACGCAGTATTTT. Translating gives CASTRDYLQNTDTQYF. The whole variable domain, filled in from reference TRBV2 and TRBJ2-3, reads EPEVTQTPSHQVTQMGQEVILRCVPISNHLYFYWYRQILGQKVEFLVSFYNNEISEKSEIFDDQFSVERPDGSNFTLKIRSTKLEDSAMYFCASTRDYLQNTDTQYFGPGTRLTVL.

The chain uses TRBV5-1 and TRBJ2-3, with TRBD1 identical over 9 bases. Germline V gene lookup returns CDR1 SGHRS and CDR2 YFSETQ. CDR3 length: 14 amino acids. The V and J ends lost 7 bases and 3 bases, in that order; junction bases with no gene match: 6. The CDR3 loop is CASHLQGATDTQYF. The CDR3, as DNA: TGCGCCAGCCACTTACAGGGGGCGACAGATACGCAGTATTTT. The full variable domain, rest sourced from reference TRBV5-1 and TRBJ2-3, is KAGVTQTPRYLIKTRGQQVTLSCSPISGHRSVSWYQQTPGQGLQFLFEYFSETQRNKGNFPGRFSGRQFSNSRSEMNVSTLELGDSALYLCASHLQGATDTQYFGPGTRLTVL.

About this clone: Other DNA variants within this sample encode the same CDR3. The gene calls are TRBV19 and TRBJ2-5; D unclear. CDR3 length: 12 amino acids. Germline CDR1 reads LNHDA; CDR2 reads SQIVND (reference sequence). Trimming removed 3 bases from V and 5 bases from J, with 7 bases in between. The CDR3, as DNA: TGTGCCAGTAGTATCCTAGGGGAGACCCAGTACTTC. Translating gives CASSILGETQYF. Full variable domain (outside the CDR3, taken from reference TRBV19 and TRBJ2-5): DGGITQSPKYLFRKEGQNVTLSCEQNLNHDAMYWYRQDPGQGLRLIYYSQIVNDFQKGDIAEGYSVSREKKESFPLTVTSAQKNPTAFYLCASSILGETQYFGPGTRLLVL.

The count of this clone is one. The V and J genes are TRBV6-4 and TRBJ2-2, with D perhaps TRBD2 (6 bases). Trimming removed 7 bases from V and 4 bases from J, with 16 bases in between. This CDR3 is 15 amino acids long. Germline V gene sequence: CDR1 MRHNA, CDR2 SNTAGT. CDR3 region: CASKEEAGFTGELFF. The CDR3 DNA reads TGTGCCAGCAAAGAGGAGGCGGGGTTCACCGGGGAGCTGTTTTTT.

The V call is TRBV5-6, the J call TRBJ2-2; no clear D. Germline V lookup: CDR1 SGHDT, CDR2 YYEEEE. The CDR3 contains 17 residues. V lost 0 bases to trimming and J lost 4 bases, with 16 bases between them. DNA of the CDR3: TGTGCCAGCAGCTTGGGCCCTATTACCGTTGTCACCGGGGAGCTGTTTTTT. Amino acids: CASSLGPITVVTGELFF.

This chain connects TRBV9 to TRBJ2-5, with TRBD2 matching over 15 bases. Germline V CDR1 and CDR2: SGDLS, YYNGEE. The CDR3 contains 17 residues. The ends lost 3 bases at V and 5 bases at J; junction bases unmatched: 8. CDR3 in amino acids: CASSAGTSGGFLETQYF. CDR3 DNA sequence: TGTGCCAGCAGCGCCGGGACTAGCGGGGGGTTTTTGGAGACCCAGTACTTC. Together with reference TRBV9 and TRBJ2-5, the CDR3 gives the full variable domain: DSGVTQTPKHLITATGQRVTLRCSPRSGDLSVYWYQQSLDQGLQFLIQYYNGEERAKGNILERFSAQQFPDLHSELNLSSLELGDSALYFCASSAGTSGGFLETQYFGPGTRLLVL.

The chain uses TRBV9 and TRBJ2-3; tentatively, D is TRBD1 or TRBD2 (5 bases each). V was clipped by 0 bases and J by 3 bases, with 5 bases between them. CDR1 is SGDLS and CDR2 is YYNGEE in the germline V gene. This CDR3 comprises 13 residues. This chain's CDR3 is CASSVGGTDTQYF. Here the CDR3 DNA reads TGTGCCAGCAGCGTAGGGGGGACAGATACGCAGTATTTT.

This sequence joins TRBV5-1 and TRBJ2-4; tentative D call: TRBD2 (5 bases). Looked up from germline, CDR1 is SGHRS and CDR2 is YFSETQ. This CDR3 is 17 amino acids long. V was trimmed by 0 bases and J by 0 bases, leaving 13 bases between them. CDR3 residues: CASSLDVTGGAKNIQYF. CDR3 bases: TGCGCCAGCAGCTTGGACGTAACTGGAGGAGCCAAAAACATTCAGTACTTC.

The gene calls are TRBV6-1 and TRBJ2-7; D is possibly TRBD1 (7 bases). CDR1 and CDR2 from the germline V gene are MNHNS and SASEGT. There are 13 residues in the CDR3. The V end lost 7 bases, the J end lost 3 bases, and 13 bases lay between the germline ends. The CDR3, as DNA: TGTGCCAGCACGGCAGGGGGGCTCTACGAGCAGTACTTC. It specifies CASTAGGLYEQYF.

V and J are TRBV7-2 and TRBJ2-7; the match to TRBD1 covers 7 bases. Germline V lookup: CDR1 SGHTA, CDR2 FQGNSA. This CDR3 has 14 residues. V gave up 4 bases and J gave up 0 bases; unmatched junction bases: 3. This CDR3 reads CASSSTGSSYEQYF. The CDR3 DNA sequence: TGTGCCAGCAGCTCGACAGGGAGCTCCTACGAGCAGTACTTC.

This chain joins TRBV11-2 and TRBJ2-5, with no clear D. In germline, CDR1 is SGHAT, CDR2 FQNNGV. V lost 3 bases and J lost 2, with 7 bases in between. The CDR3 is 13 amino acids. The CDR3 region has the DNA TGTGCCAGCAGCTTCTCGCTACAAGAGACCCAGTACTTC. It encodes CASSFSLQETQYF.

The chain uses TRBV18 and TRBJ2-3; D is unresolved. There are 14 residues in the CDR3. The germline gives CDR1 KGHSH, CDR2 LQKENI. The V gene lost 6 bases and the J gene lost 1 base, with 11 bases spanning the gap. CDR3 region: CASSSSSGTDTQYF. The CDR3 coding sequence is TGTGCCAGCTCCTCATCGAGTGGCACAGATACGCAGTATTTT.

The CDR3 sequence: CASRETGSYEQYF. For the CDR3, the DNA is TGTGCCAGCAGAGAGACGGGCTCCTACGAGCAGTACTTC. The rearrangement links TRBV6-5 to TRBJ2-7; D remains unclear. Looked up from germline, CDR1 is MNHEY and CDR2 is SVGAGI. V lost 6 bases, J lost 0 bases, and 9 bases lay in between. The CDR3 sequence is 13 residues long.

The chain couples TRBV27 to TRBJ1-2; no clear D gene. Germline assignment: CDR1 MNHEY and CDR2 SMNVEV (reference sequence). Trimming took 0 bases from V and 0 from J, leaving 11 bases between them. The CDR3 sequence is 16 residues long. The CDR3 DNA reads as TGTGCCAGCAGTTTATCGGCAGGACCTACTAACTATGGCTACACCTTC. Residues: CASSLSAGPTNYGYTF.

The chain has TRBV18 and TRBJ1-5; weak D call: TRBD1 (6 bases). The CDR3 has 13 residues. CDR1 and CDR2 from the germline V gene are KGHSH and LQKENI. V was trimmed by 3 bases and J by 11 bases, leaving 14 bases between them. The CDR3 spells CASSPQGQGTQHF. DNA of the CDR3: TGTGCCAGCTCACCGCAGGGGCAAGGGACCCAGCATTTT.

The chain is built from TRBV5-1 and TRBJ2-1; 9 bases fit TRBD1. The CDR3 contains 16 residues. Germline V gene lookup returns CDR1 SGHRS and CDR2 YFSETQ. V lost 0 bases and J lost 3; bases outside the gene matches: 4. This CDR3 is CASSLDRGQVYNEQFF. CDR3 nucleotide sequence: TGCGCCAGCAGCTTGGACAGGGGGCAGGTCTACAATGAGCAGTTCTTC.

V usage is TRBV6-6 and J usage is TRBJ2-3, with 9 bases fitting TRBD2. CDR1 is MNHNY, CDR2 SVGAGI, per germline (reference sequence). Unmatched junction bases numbered 6, after V lost 4 bases and J lost 4 bases. This CDR3 has 15 amino acids. The CDR3 spells CASSSTSGRADTQYF. The CDR3 DNA reads as TGTGCCAGCAGTTCGACTAGCGGACGCGCAGATACGCAGTATTTT.

V gene TRBV28 combines with J gene TRBJ2-1; D tentatively reads TRBD1 or TRBD2 (5 bases each). This CDR3 contains 15 residues. V shed 2 bases and J shed 11 bases, with 19 bases lying between them. CDR1 is MDHEN and CDR2 is SYDVKM in the germline V gene. CDR3 sequence: CASSLPRVGDQKQFF. The CDR3 coding sequence is TGTGCCAGCAGTTTACCACGGGTGGGGGACCAAAAGCAGTTCTTC.

V and J are TRBV6-1 and TRBJ2-3, with TRBD2 identical over 12 bases. Trimming cost V 8 bases and J 2 bases; bases outside gene matches: 5. The CDR3 spans 15 residues. Germline CDR1 is MNHNS and CDR2 is SASEGT. The CDR3 region is CASFPSGGATDTQYF. DNA for the CDR3: TGTGCCAGCTTCCCTAGCGGGGGGGCCACAGATACGCAGTATTTT.

The chain is built from TRBV11-2 and TRBJ2-7; no clear D. V was shortened by 1 base and J by 4 bases, with 14 bases between the two germline ends. The CDR3 loop spans 15 amino acids. The germline V gene encodes CDR1 SGHAT and CDR2 FQNNGV. The CDR3 region is CASSLAFTDPYEQYF. The CDR3 nucleotides are TGTGCCAGCAGCTTAGCATTCACAGACCCGTACGAGCAGTACTTC.

This clone occurred a few times. V is TRBV6-1 and J is TRBJ1-5; D is possibly TRBD1 (6 bases). The V and J ends lost 4 bases and 0 bases respectively, with 10 bases between them. The CDR3 contains 15 residues. Germline V lookup: CDR1 MNHNS, CDR2 SASEGT. This CDR3 is CASSAGQNSNQPQHF. For the CDR3, the DNA is TGTGCCAGCAGTGCGGGACAAAATAGCAATCAGCCCCAGCATTTT.

This clone appeared once. The V call is TRBV9, the J call TRBJ1-4, with D uncertain. The germline V gene encodes CDR1 SGDLS and CDR2 YYNGEE. The CDR3 is 14 amino acids. Trimming pared 0 bases from V and 3 bases from J, leaving 6 bases between. The CDR3 DNA reads as TGTGCCAGCAGCGTAGATTTTTCTAATGAAAAACTGTTTTTT. Its translation is CASSVDFSNEKLFF.

V usage is TRBV5-1 and J usage is TRBJ2-7; 7 bases match TRBD2. CDR3 length: 13 residues. Germline CDR1 and CDR2: SGHRS and YFSETQ. V was pared by 6 bases and J by 7 bases, with 10 bases of the junction left unmatched. CDR3 coding DNA: TGCGCCAGCAACCGGGGGGATGTTGAGGAGCAGTACTTC. It is translated as CASNRGDVEEQYF.

The genes are TRBV14 and TRBJ1-6; the D is unclear. Trimming shortened V by 2 bases and J by 6 bases, and 5 bases separated the two germline ends. Germline assignment: CDR1 SGHDN and CDR2 FVKESK. The CDR3 is made up of 13 amino acids. The CDR3 bases are TGTGCCAGCAGCCAACGGGCTAATTCACCCCTCCACTTT. It is translated as CASSQRANSPLHF.

The J gene is TRBJ2-7, the V gene TRBV10-3; D is undetermined. Germline-derived CDR1 and CDR2 are ENHRY and SYGVKD. The CDR3 runs 12 residues. Trimming took off 3 bases at V and 2 bases at J, with 5 bases between the two ends. In nucleotides, the CDR3 is TGTGCCATCAGTGACGGTCCCTACGAGCAGTACTTC. This sequence encodes CAISDGPYEQYF.

The J gene is TRBJ1-1, the V gene TRBV6-5; weak D call: TRBD1 (5 bases). This CDR3 is built from 14 residues. V shed 6 bases and J shed 7 bases, with 18 bases lying between them. Germline-derived CDR1 and CDR2 are MNHEY and SVGAGI. The CDR3 loop is CASRATGDGFEAFF. CDR3 sequence (DNA): TGTGCCAGCAGAGCGACGGGGGACGGGTTTGAAGCTTTCTTT.

V usage is TRBV19 and J usage is TRBJ1-2, with a weak D call TRBD1 (6 bases). This CDR3 is built from 14 residues. Trimming took off 1 base at V and 6 bases at J, with 12 bases between the two ends. The germline CDR1 and CDR2 sequences are LNHDA and SQIVND (reference sequence). CDR3 DNA sequence: TGTGCCAGTAGTATAGTTGGCCAGGGGAATGGCTACACCTTC. It codes for CASSIVGQGNGYTF.

The chain recombines TRBV5-1 with TRBJ2-5; 7 bases are a match to TRBD2. CDR1 SGHRS and CDR2 YFSETQ come from the germline V gene. V shed 0 bases and J 1 base; nucleotides not matched to a gene: 6. The CDR3 runs to 16 residues. CDR3 in amino acids: CASSLAAGLLQETQYF. CDR3 sequence (DNA): TGCGCCAGCAGCTTGGCAGCGGGGCTCCTCCAAGAGACCCAGTACTTC.

This chain uses TRBV6-1 with TRBJ2-7, with D perhaps matching TRBD2 (5 bases). The CDR3 contains 13 residues. The germline gives CDR1 MNHNS, CDR2 SASEGT. V lost 7 bases to trimming and J lost 1 base, with 11 bases between them. This CDR3 is CASTLVGSYEQYF. The CDR3 DNA is TGTGCCAGCACACTAGTTGGGTCCTACGAGCAGTACTTC.